The 2 T cell receptor beta chains reported below all come from one sample, sequenced in a study of T cells in Graves' hyperthyroidism and ophthalmopathy. Amplification of TCR beta CDR3 regions was performed using RNA transcripts as template. HTBI primers were used for first-round RT-PCR of the TCR CDR3. TCRdb re-called the multiplex PCR reads with MiXCR, one entry per CDR3 protein. The sample includes roughly 500,000 distinct CDR3 sequences, about 45% of them seen just once. The sequencing input was peripheral blood or thyroid tissue (not recorded which). These receptors all come from an adult woman with Graves' disease, either hyperthyroidism or ophthalmopathy (not recorded which).

This clonotype has more than one count but fewer than ten. The chain carries TRBV6-6 and TRBJ2-5; tentatively, D is TRBD1 (6 bases). Germline values: CDR1 MNHNY, CDR2 SVGAGI (reference sequence). The V gene lost 5 bases and the J gene lost 5 bases, with 15 bases spanning the gap. This CDR3 has 14 amino acids. CDR3 nucleotide sequence: TGTGCCAGCAGTCCCGCCAGGGGTAGGGAGACCCAGTACTTC. The encoded protein is CASSPARGRETQYF.

The CDR3 is CASSGVQGLNTEAFF. The DNA for the CDR3 is TGTGCCAGCAGCGGAGTTCAGGGCTTGAACACTGAAGCTTTCTTT. The chain is built from TRBV2 and TRBJ1-1, with D maybe TRBD1 (5 bases). V lost 6 bases and J 0 bases, leaving 14 bases between the germline ends. The germline gives CDR1 SNHLY, CDR2 FYNNEI. This CDR3 is built from 15 residues.